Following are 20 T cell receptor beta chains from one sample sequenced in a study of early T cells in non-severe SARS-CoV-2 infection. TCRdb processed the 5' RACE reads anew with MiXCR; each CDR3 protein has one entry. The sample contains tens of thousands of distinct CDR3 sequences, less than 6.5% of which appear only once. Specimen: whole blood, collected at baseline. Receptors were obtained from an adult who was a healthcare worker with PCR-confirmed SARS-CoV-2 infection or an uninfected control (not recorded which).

The CDR3 DNA reads TGTGCCAGCGTCAAAGGGGGAAGTGAGCAGTTCTTC. This translates into CASVKGGSEQFF. The chain is built from TRBV6-1 and TRBJ2-1, with D tentatively TRBD1 (6 bases). Looked up from germline, CDR1 is MNHNS and CDR2 is SASEGT. The CDR3 runs to 12 residues. Trimming removed 8 bases at V and 9 bases at J, with 14 bases between.

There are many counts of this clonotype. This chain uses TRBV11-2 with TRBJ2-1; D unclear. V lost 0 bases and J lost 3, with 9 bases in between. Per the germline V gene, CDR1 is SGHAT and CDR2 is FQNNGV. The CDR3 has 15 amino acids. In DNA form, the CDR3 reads TGTGCCAGCAGCTTAGATCTTCAAGGCTACAATGAGCAGTTCTTC. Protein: CASSLDLQGYNEQFF.

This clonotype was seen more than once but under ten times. The CDR3 nucleotides read TGCGCCAGCAGCCTGGAGGACTTAACATCGCAGTTCTTC. The encoded protein is CASSLEDLTSQFF. This chain connects TRBV5-1 to TRBJ2-1; tentative D call: TRBD2 (5 bases). V was cut by 4 bases and J by 12 bases, with 17 bases left in between. CDR1 and CDR2 (germline): SGHRS, YFSETQ. The CDR3 length is 13 residues.

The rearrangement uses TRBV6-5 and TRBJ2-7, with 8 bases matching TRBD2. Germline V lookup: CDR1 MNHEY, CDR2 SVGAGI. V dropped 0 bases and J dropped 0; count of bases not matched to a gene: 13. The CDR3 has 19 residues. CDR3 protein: CASSYSVGRALGPSYEQYF. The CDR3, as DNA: TGTGCCAGCAGTTACTCTGTCGGGAGGGCCTTAGGTCCCTCCTACGAGCAGTACTTC.

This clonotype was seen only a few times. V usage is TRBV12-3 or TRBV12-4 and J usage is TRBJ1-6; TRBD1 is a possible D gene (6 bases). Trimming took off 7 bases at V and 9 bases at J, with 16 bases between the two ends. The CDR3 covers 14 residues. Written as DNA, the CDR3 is TGTGCCAGCACCCCTCCGGGCAGGGGTTCACCCCTCCACTTT. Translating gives CASTPPGRGSPLHF.

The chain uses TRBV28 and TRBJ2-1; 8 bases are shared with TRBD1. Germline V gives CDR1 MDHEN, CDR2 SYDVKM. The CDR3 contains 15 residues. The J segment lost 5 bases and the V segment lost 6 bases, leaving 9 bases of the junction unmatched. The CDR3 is CASRVLDRVDNEQFF. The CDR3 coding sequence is TGTGCCAGCAGAGTCTTGGACAGGGTGGACAATGAGCAGTTCTTC.

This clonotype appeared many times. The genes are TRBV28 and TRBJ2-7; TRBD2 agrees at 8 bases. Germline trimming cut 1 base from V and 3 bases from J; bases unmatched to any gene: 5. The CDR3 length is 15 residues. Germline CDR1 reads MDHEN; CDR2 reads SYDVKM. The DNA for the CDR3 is TGTGCCAGCAGTTTATTCGGGAGGGCCGTCTACGAGCAGTACTTC. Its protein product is CASSLFGRAVYEQYF. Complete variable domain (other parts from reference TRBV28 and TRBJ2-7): DVKVTQSSRYLVKRTGEKVFLECVQDMDHENMFWYRQDPGLGLRLIYFSYDVKMKEKGDIPEGYSVSREKKERFSLILESASTNQTSMYLCASSLFGRAVYEQYFGPGTRLTVT.

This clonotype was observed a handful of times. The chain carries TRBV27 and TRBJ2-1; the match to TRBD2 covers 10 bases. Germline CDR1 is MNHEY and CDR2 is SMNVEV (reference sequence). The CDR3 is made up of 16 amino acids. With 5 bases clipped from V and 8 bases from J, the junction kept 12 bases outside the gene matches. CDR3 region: CASSAPGTSAHDEQFF. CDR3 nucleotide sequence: TGTGCCAGCAGTGCCCCGGGGACTAGCGCTCACGATGAGCAGTTCTTC.

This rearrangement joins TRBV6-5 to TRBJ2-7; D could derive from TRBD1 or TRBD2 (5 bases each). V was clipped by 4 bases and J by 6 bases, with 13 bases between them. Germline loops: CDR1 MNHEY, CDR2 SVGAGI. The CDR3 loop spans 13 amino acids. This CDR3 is CASSSPAGTEQYF. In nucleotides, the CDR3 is TGTGCCAGCAGTTCCCCGGCAGGGACCGAGCAGTACTTC.

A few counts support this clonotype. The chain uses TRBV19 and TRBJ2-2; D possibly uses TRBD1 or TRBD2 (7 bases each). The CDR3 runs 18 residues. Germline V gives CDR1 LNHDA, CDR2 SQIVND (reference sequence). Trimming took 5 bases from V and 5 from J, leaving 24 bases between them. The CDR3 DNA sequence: TGTGCCAGTAGTCTAGGGAGGGGGCGTTCCAGTCAAACCGGGGAGCTGTTTTTT. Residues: CASSLGRGRSSQTGELFF.

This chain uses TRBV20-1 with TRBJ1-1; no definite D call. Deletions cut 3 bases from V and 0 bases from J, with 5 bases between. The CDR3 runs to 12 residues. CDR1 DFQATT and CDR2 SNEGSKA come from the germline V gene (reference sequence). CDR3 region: CSARGMNTEAFF. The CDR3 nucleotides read TGCAGTGCTAGGGGAATGAACACTGAAGCTTTCTTT.

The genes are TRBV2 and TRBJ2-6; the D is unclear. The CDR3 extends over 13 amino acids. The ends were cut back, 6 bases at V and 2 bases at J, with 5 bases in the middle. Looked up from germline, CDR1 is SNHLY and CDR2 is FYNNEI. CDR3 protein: CASSPTGANVLTF. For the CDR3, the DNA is TGTGCCAGCAGCCCAACTGGGGCCAACGTCCTGACTTTC. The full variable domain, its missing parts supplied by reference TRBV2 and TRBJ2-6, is EPEVTQTPSHQVTQMGQEVILRCVPISNHLYFYWYRQILGQKVEFLVSFYNNEISEKSEIFDDQFSVERPDGSNFTLKIRSTKLEDSAMYFCASSPTGANVLTFGAGSRLTVL.

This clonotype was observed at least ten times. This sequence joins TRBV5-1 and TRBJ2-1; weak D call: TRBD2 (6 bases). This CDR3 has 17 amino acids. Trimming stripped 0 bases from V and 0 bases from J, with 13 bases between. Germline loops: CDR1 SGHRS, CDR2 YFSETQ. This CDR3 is CASSLAGSSSSYNEQFF. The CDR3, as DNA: TGCGCCAGCAGCTTGGCCGGGAGTTCGTCCTCCTACAATGAGCAGTTCTTC.

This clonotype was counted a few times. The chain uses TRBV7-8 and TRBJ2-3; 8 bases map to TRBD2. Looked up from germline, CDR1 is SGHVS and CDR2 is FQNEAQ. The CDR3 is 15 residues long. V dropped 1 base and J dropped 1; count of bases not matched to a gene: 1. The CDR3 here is CASSLVLAGTDTQYF. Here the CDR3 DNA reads TGTGCCAGCAGCTTAGTACTAGCGGGCACAGATACGCAGTATTTT.

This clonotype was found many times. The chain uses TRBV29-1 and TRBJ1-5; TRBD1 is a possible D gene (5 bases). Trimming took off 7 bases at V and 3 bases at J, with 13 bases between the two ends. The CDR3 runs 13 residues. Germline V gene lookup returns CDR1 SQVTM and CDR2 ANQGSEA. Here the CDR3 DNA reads TGCAGCGCCGCCGGAGGGGTCAATCAGCCCCAGCATTTT. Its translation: CSAAGGVNQPQHF. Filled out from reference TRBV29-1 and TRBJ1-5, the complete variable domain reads SAVISQKPSRDICQRGTSLTIQCQVDSQVTMMFWYRQQPGQSLTLIATANQGSEATYESGFVIDKFPISRPNLTFSTLTVSNMSPEDSSIYLCSAAGGVNQPQHFGDGTRLSIL.

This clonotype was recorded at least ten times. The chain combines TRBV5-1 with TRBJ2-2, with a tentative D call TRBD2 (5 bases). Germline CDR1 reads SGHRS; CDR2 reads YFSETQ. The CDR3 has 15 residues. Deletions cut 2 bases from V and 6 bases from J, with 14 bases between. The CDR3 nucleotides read TGCGCCAGCAGCTTCTTACGGGGTGAACCCGGGGAGCTGTTTTTT. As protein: CASSFLRGEPGELFF.

The CDR3 loop reads CASSSLNRGRAKNIQYF. The CDR3, as DNA: TGTGCCAGCAGTTCCCTAAACAGGGGTCGAGCCAAAAACATTCAGTACTTC. The J gene is TRBJ2-4, the V gene TRBV6-2 or TRBV6-3; 7 bases align to TRBD1. V was clipped by 4 bases and J by 0 bases; unmatched bases: 9. Germline V gene lookup returns CDR1 MNHEY and CDR2 SVGEGT. The CDR3 consists of 17 residues.

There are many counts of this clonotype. CDR3 nucleotides: TGTGCCACCAGCGAGTTCCGGAATACAGAGACCCAGTACTTC. Its translation is CATSEFRNTETQYF. V usage is TRBV15 and J usage is TRBJ2-5; the D is unclear. Between the trimmed V and J ends, which lost 5 bases and 4 bases, there was a span of 14 bases. Germline V gene data show CDR1 as LNHNV and CDR2 as YYDKDF (reference sequence). The CDR3 is 14 amino acids.

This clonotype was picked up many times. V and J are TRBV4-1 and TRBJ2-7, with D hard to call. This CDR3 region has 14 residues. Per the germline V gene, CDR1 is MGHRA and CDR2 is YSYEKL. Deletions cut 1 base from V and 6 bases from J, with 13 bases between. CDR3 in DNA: TGCGCCAGCAGCCAAGTAGCCTCTTCTCGCGAGCAGTACTTC. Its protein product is CASSQVASSREQYF.

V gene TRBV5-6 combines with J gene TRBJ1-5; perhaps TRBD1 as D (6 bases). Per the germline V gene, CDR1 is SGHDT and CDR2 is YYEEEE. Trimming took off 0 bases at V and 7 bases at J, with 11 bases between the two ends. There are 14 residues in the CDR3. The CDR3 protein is CASSLGRGGQPQHF. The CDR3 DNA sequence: TGTGCCAGCAGCTTGGGCAGGGGCGGCCAGCCCCAGCATTTT.